Following are 8 T cell receptor beta chains from one sample sequenced in a study of blood T cell repertoires in COVID-19. The method was immunoSEQ multiplex PCR; TCRdb's version includes in-frame clones alone and lacks a portion of them. The sample has 65,000 to 90,000 clones; about 86% are singletons. Sample: peripheral blood. These receptor sequences come from a human donor in a cohort sampled during active COVID-19.

The J gene is TRBJ1-4, the V gene TRBV11-3; perhaps TRBD1 as D (5 bases). The CDR3 runs 15 residues. V lost 5 bases to trimming and J lost 0 bases, with 10 bases between them. CDR1 is SGHNT, CDR2 YENEEA, per germline. The CDR3 nucleotides read TGTGCCAGCAGCCCGCGGGGGTCAACTAATGAAAAACTGTTTTTT. It specifies CASSPRGSTNEKLFF.

This chain links TRBV27 with TRBJ1-6; D remains unclear. V was clipped by 7 bases and J by 6 bases, with 16 bases between them. This CDR3 region has 15 residues. Germline V gene data show CDR1 as MNHEY and CDR2 as SMNVEV (reference sequence). The CDR3 spells CASILVDFGNSPLHF. The CDR3 coding sequence is TGTGCCAGCATTCTAGTAGATTTTGGTAATTCACCCCTCCACTTT.

The chain couples TRBV7-9 to TRBJ1-3; D is unresolved. Germline V gene sequence: CDR1 SEHNR, CDR2 FQNEAQ (reference sequence). The CDR3 extends over 14 amino acids. Trimming left V 5 bases short and J 0 bases short, with 8 bases between. Written as DNA, the CDR3 is TGTGCCAGCAGCCAAGCAACCTCTGGAAACACCATATATTTT. Protein sequence: CASSQATSGNTIYF. Variable domain in full (rest from reference TRBV7-9 and TRBJ1-3): DTGVSQNPRHKITKRGQNVTFRCDPISEHNRLYWYRQTLGQGPEFLTYFQNEAQLEKSRLLSDRFSAERPKGSFSTLEIQRTEQGDSAMYLCASSQATSGNTIYFGEGSWLTVV.

Note on this clone: At the DNA level, this CDR3 is encoded by other sequences in the same sample as well. This chain joins TRBV5-1 and TRBJ1-6, with 10 nucleotides matching TRBD1. CDR1 is SGHRS and CDR2 is YFSETQ in the germline V gene. The CDR3 contains 15 residues. V shed 0 bases and J 7 bases; nucleotides not matched to a gene: 1. The CDR3 DNA is TGCGCCAGCAGCTTGGTGGGACAGGGGAATTCACCCCTCCACTTT. This encodes CASSLVGQGNSPLHF.

The CDR3 coding sequence is TGTGCCAGCAGAACAGGGAGGAACACCGGGGAGCTGTTTTTT. Its protein is CASRTGRNTGELFF. This chain joins TRBV27 and TRBJ2-2; D may be TRBD1 (6 bases). The V end lost 6 bases, the J end lost 1 base, and 9 bases lay between the germline ends. The CDR3 loop spans 14 amino acids. The germline gives CDR1 MNHEY, CDR2 SMNVEV (reference sequence).

This clone occurred once. CDR3: CASRAGQGGEAFF. For the CDR3, the DNA is TGTGCCAGCAGGGCGGGACAGGGGGGTGAAGCTTTCTTT. This chain uses TRBV28 with TRBJ1-1; 11 positions match TRBD1. Germline trimming cut 6 bases from V and 7 bases from J; bases unmatched to any gene: 4. Germline CDR1 reads MDHEN; CDR2 reads SYDVKM. The CDR3 length is 13 residues.

This CDR3 reads CASSRRGLGETQYF. The DNA for the CDR3 is TGTGCCAGCAGCCGCAGGGGCCTGGGAGAGACCCAGTACTTC. This chain uses TRBV5-8 with TRBJ2-5; D may be TRBD1 (6 bases). The germline gives CDR1 SGHTS, CDR2 YDEGEE. This CDR3 has 14 residues. V was trimmed by 4 bases and J by 4 bases, leaving 14 bases between them.

In nucleotides, the CDR3 is TGCGCCAGCAGCTTTAGCCTTACAGGGGTCTCCTACGAGCAGTACTTC. The encoded protein is CASSFSLTGVSYEQYF. The chain recombines TRBV5-1 with TRBJ2-7; 7 nucleotides match TRBD1. The germline CDR1 and CDR2 sequences are SGHRS and YFSETQ. With V trimmed by 2 bases and J by 0 bases, 8 bases remained unmatched. The CDR3 length is 16 residues.